Below, 21 T cell receptor beta chains from the same sample are listed, as sequenced in a study of T cell responses to AZD1222 COVID-19 vaccine. TCRdb's copy holds only in-frame clones and misses some; the assay was immunoSEQ multiplex PCR. The sample has around 80,000 clones, roughly 90% seen once. The specimen comprised peripheral blood, sampled 28 days after the second AZD1222 dose. These receptors were obtained from an adult who received the AZD1222 COVID-19 vaccine.

V and J are TRBV3-1 (or the pseudogene TRBV3-2) and TRBJ2-7; D uncertain. The CDR3 has 12 amino acids. Germline values: CDR1 LGHDT, CDR2 YNNKEL (reference sequence). V gave up 4 bases and J gave up 7 bases, with 11 bases separating them. This CDR3 reads CASSPPPEEQYF. The CDR3 DNA reads as TGTGCCAGCAGCCCGCCTCCTGAAGAGCAGTACTTC.

The V call is TRBV5-4, the J call TRBJ2-5, with 8 bases matching TRBD2. CDR1 is SGHNT, CDR2 YYREEE, per germline (reference sequence). V lost 0 bases, J lost 5 bases, and 9 bases stayed unmatched. This CDR3 spans 16 amino acids. DNA for the CDR3: TGTGCCAGCAGCTTGGAGGGGAGCGGGAGACGGGAGACCCAGTACTTC. Translation: CASSLEGSGRRETQYF.

The chain's CDR3 is CASSFEVNTEAFF. CDR3 bases: TGTGCCAGCAGTTTTGAAGTTAACACTGAAGCTTTCTTT. The V gene is TRBV27, the J gene TRBJ1-1; D is ambiguous. Germline V gene lookup returns CDR1 MNHEY and CDR2 SMNVEV (reference sequence). V was cut by 3 bases and J by 2 bases, with 7 bases left in between. This CDR3 is built from 13 residues.

The chain joins TRBV7-2 to TRBJ1-3; no clear D. V was clipped by 5 bases and J by 0 bases, with 11 bases between them. CDR1 and CDR2 from the germline V gene are SGHTA and FQGNSA. The CDR3 totals 15 residues. The CDR3 here is CASSQEVSSGNTIYF. The CDR3 DNA follows: TGTGCCAGCAGCCAGGAGGTCAGCTCTGGAAACACCATATATTTT.

This chain uses TRBV28 with TRBJ1-4; maybe TRBD1 (6 bases). Per germline, CDR1 MDHEN and CDR2 SYDVKM. The CDR3 has 18 amino acids. Between the trimmed V and J ends, which lost 1 base and 3 bases, there was a span of 18 bases. The CDR3 region has the DNA TGTGCCAGCAGTTTATTTCAAATTAGGACAGCCTCTAATGAAAAACTGTTTTTT. This gives the protein CASSLFQIRTASNEKLFF.

The chain couples TRBV3-1 (or the pseudogene TRBV3-2) to TRBJ2-7, with TRBD2 as a possible D gene (6 bases). Germline CDR1 is LGHDT and CDR2 is YNNKEL (reference sequence). The CDR3 has 15 residues. Trimming left V 4 bases short and J 6 bases short, with 19 bases between. In nucleotides, the CDR3 is TGTGCCAGCAGCCTCCGGATCGGGGGAGTGGGCGAGCAGTACTTC. Amino acid sequence: CASSLRIGGVGEQYF.

This sequence joins TRBV3-1 (or the pseudogene TRBV3-2) and TRBJ1-6; D unclear. The CDR3 extends over 13 amino acids. Germline V lookup: CDR1 LGHDT, CDR2 YNNKEL (reference sequence). V was clipped by 3 bases and J by 10 bases, with 10 bases between them. The CDR3 nucleotides are TGTGCCAGCAGCCAGGCCACTGAGTCACCCCTCCACTTT. Amino acids: CASSQATESPLHF.

The chain couples TRBV30 to TRBJ1-6; D gene uncertain. The CDR3 covers 11 residues. Trimming took 1 base from V and 9 from J, leaving 4 bases between them. Germline V gives CDR1 GTSNPN, CDR2 SVGIG (reference sequence). The CDR3 DNA sequence: TGTGCCTGGAGTGCTCCTTCACCCCTCCACTTT. Translated: CAWSAPSPLHF.

The chain has TRBV10-1 and TRBJ2-3; no firm D call. CDR1 and CDR2 (germline): WNHNN, SYGVQD (reference sequence). The CDR3 spans 11 residues. V was trimmed by 7 bases and J by 2 bases, leaving 4 bases between them. This CDR3 is CASIYTDTQYF. CDR3 nucleotides: TGCGCCAGCATCTACACAGATACGCAGTATTTT.

The chain couples TRBV29-1 to TRBJ2-7, with D tentatively TRBD1 (5 bases). This CDR3 is built from 13 residues. Germline-derived CDR1 and CDR2 are SQVTM and ANQGSEA. The V gene lost 4 bases and the J gene lost 1 base, with 11 bases spanning the gap. CDR3 nucleotide sequence: TGCAGCGTTGGACCGAGACAGTCCTACGAGCAGTACTTC. Protein sequence: CSVGPRQSYEQYF.

This sequence joins TRBV7-9 and TRBJ1-2, with 7 bases matching TRBD1. Per the germline V gene, CDR1 is SEHNR and CDR2 is FQNEAQ (reference sequence). This CDR3 spans 14 amino acids. With 6 bases clipped from V and 4 bases from J, the junction kept 8 bases outside the gene matches. The CDR3 reads CASRYPDRVYGYTF. The CDR3 DNA is TGTGCCAGCAGATATCCAGACAGGGTCTATGGCTACACCTTC.

The V call is TRBV27, the J call TRBJ1-5; D ambiguous. CDR1 and CDR2 from the germline V gene are MNHEY and SMNVEV (reference sequence). CDR3 length: 15 residues. Between the trimmed V and J ends, which lost 1 base and 0 bases, there was a span of 7 bases. CDR3 coding DNA: TGTGCCAGCAGTTTATTTGGTGGTAGCAATCAGCCCCAGCATTTT. This translates into CASSLFGGSNQPQHF.

V is TRBV25-1 and J is TRBJ2-3, with unresolved D. CDR3 size: 14 residues. CDR1 is MGHDK and CDR2 is SYGVNS in the germline V gene. Trimming took 3 bases from V and 0 from J, leaving 7 bases between them. The CDR3 sequence is CASSDRVSTDTQYF. CDR3 DNA sequence: TGTGCCAGCAGTGATAGGGTGAGCACAGATACGCAGTATTTT.

This chain links TRBV10-2 with TRBJ1-2; D gene uncertain. Germline V gene lookup returns CDR1 WSHSY and CDR2 SAAADI. The CDR3 covers 12 residues. Deletions cut 3 bases from V and 8 bases from J, with 10 bases between. The CDR3 sequence is CASSERGIGYTF. CDR3 coding DNA: TGCGCCAGCAGTGAAAGAGGGATAGGCTACACCTTC.

The chain is built from TRBV28 and TRBJ2-5; 7 bases fit TRBD2. The J segment lost 0 bases and the V segment lost 9 bases, leaving 13 bases of the junction unmatched. The CDR3 loop spans 16 amino acids. Germline V gene sequence: CDR1 MDHEN, CDR2 SYDVKM. The CDR3 is CASQTLAERYQETQYF. CDR3 in DNA: TGTGCCAGTCAGACTCTAGCGGAGAGGTACCAAGAGACCCAGTACTTC.

In its sample, this clone was seen once. V usage is TRBV7-2 and J usage is TRBJ1-2; weak D call: TRBD1 (5 bases). The length of the CDR3 is 15 residues. Trimming removed 4 bases at V and 4 bases at J, with 16 bases between. Germline loops: CDR1 SGHTA, CDR2 FQGNSA. The CDR3 bases are TGTGCCAGCAGCTCCCACGGAGGGGCCGGCTATGGCTACACCTTC. The encoded protein is CASSSHGGAGYGYTF.

This rearrangement joins TRBV27 to TRBJ1-1, with D unclear. The germline gives CDR1 MNHEY, CDR2 SMNVEV (reference sequence). CDR3 length: 14 amino acids. V gave up 6 bases and J gave up 5 bases, with 16 bases separating them. The CDR3 DNA is TGTGCCAGCAGCCTATCTGCGGGGAAGACTGAAGCTTTCTTT. Its translation is CASSLSAGKTEAFF.

The chain recombines TRBV7-3 with TRBJ2-3, with 11 nucleotides matching TRBD2. V shed 0 bases and J 4 bases; nucleotides not matched to a gene: 0. Germline V gene lookup returns CDR1 SGHTA and CDR2 FQGTGA. This CDR3 region has 15 residues. The CDR3 loop is CASSLTSGGADTQYF. CDR3 sequence (DNA): TGTGCCAGCAGCTTAACTAGCGGGGGGGCAGATACGCAGTATTTT.

The chain uses TRBV5-4 and TRBJ1-4; D remains unclear. Trimming pared 4 bases from V and 8 bases from J, leaving 12 bases between. CDR1 is SGHNT, CDR2 YYREEE, per germline (reference sequence). This CDR3 spans 13 amino acids. This chain's CDR3 is CASSTTPREKLFF. The CDR3 DNA is TGTGCCAGCAGCACGACCCCCCGCGAAAAACTGTTTTTT.

The chain carries TRBV19 and TRBJ1-5; D unresolved. Trimming removed 7 bases at V and 2 bases at J, with 18 bases between. The germline V gene encodes CDR1 LNHDA and CDR2 SQIVND (reference sequence). The CDR3 runs 16 residues. The CDR3 DNA reads TGTGCCAGTATTGATGACCTCAAAGTGGGCAATCAGCCCCAGCATTTT. This encodes CASIDDLKVGNQPQHF.

The chain recombines TRBV19 with TRBJ2-2; 8 positions agree with TRBD2. The CDR3 spans 15 residues. CDR1 is LNHDA, CDR2 SQIVND, per germline (reference sequence). V lost 5 bases and J lost 5; bases outside the gene matches: 7. This CDR3 reads CASSPGTSGTGELFF. Written as DNA, the CDR3 is TGTGCCAGTAGTCCCGGGACTAGTGGGACCGGGGAGCTGTTTTTT.